This entry lists 5 T cell receptor beta chains sequenced from one sample in a study of shared clonotypes between healthy human individuals. Repertoires were generated with immunoSEQ multiplex PCR, while TCRdb's copy carries only in-frame clones and drops some. There are around 1,100,000 clones in the sample; roughly 80% occur only once, and 0.7% to 0.95% lies in the top ten. Input material: memory CD4+ T cells from PBMCs. Subset in this sample: CD45RA-negative fraction. The receptor set was obtained from a man between 18 and 35 years old in good health. Some clones in this sample may be carry-over from other donors' samples.

J is TRBJ2-2 and V is TRBV7-6, with no clear D. Germline V gene lookup returns CDR1 SGHVS and CDR2 FNYEAQ. V was trimmed by 6 bases and J by 3 bases, leaving 5 bases between them. The length of the CDR3 is 12 residues. CDR3 loop: CASRWDTGELFF. For the CDR3, the DNA is TGTGCCAGCAGATGGGACACCGGGGAGCTGTTTTTT.

V usage is TRBV18 and J usage is TRBJ2-7, with 9 bases matching TRBD1. The CDR3 covers 15 residues. Germline CDR1 reads KGHSH; CDR2 reads LQKENI. V dropped 5 bases and J dropped 3; count of bases not matched to a gene: 8. The CDR3 bases are TGTGCCAGCTCAGGATCCGGGACAGGGAACTACGAGCAGTACTTC. It yields the protein CASSGSGTGNYEQYF.

This clone was seen only a few times. The rearrangement links TRBV7-2 to TRBJ2-5, with TRBD1 matching 9 bases. After removal of 8 bases from V and 7 bases from J, the junction contained 8 bases not matched to a gene. The CDR3 consists of 13 residues. Germline V gives CDR1 SGHTA, CDR2 FQGNSA. CDR3 in amino acids: CASARDRDGTQYF. CDR3 nucleotide sequence: TGTGCCAGCGCCCGGGACAGGGATGGGACCCAGTACTTC. Full variable domain (outside the CDR3, taken from reference TRBV7-2 and TRBJ2-5): GAGVSQSPSNKVTEKGKDVELRCDPISGHTALYWYRQSLGQGLEFLIYFQGNSAPDKSGLPSDRFSAERTGGSVSTLTIQRTQQEDSAVYLCASARDRDGTQYFGPGTRLLVL.

V and J are TRBV7-3 and TRBJ2-6; 7 bases are shared with TRBD1. With V trimmed by 4 bases and J by 0 bases, 6 bases remained unmatched. This CDR3 has 17 amino acids. Germline V gene lookup returns CDR1 SGHTA and CDR2 FQGTGA. DNA for the CDR3: TGTGCCAGCAGCTCACAGGGGTACCTCTCTGGGGCCAACGTCCTGACTTTC. Translation: CASSSQGYLSGANVLTF.

This clone was detected once. The gene calls are TRBV5-1 and TRBJ2-7; 9 bases match TRBD1. Losses at the gene ends were 0 bases for V and 3 bases for J; bases not matched to a gene: 7. Germline CDR1 is SGHRS and CDR2 is YFSETQ. The CDR3 covers 16 residues. The CDR3 region is CASSLGGTGSIYEQYF. CDR3 sequence (DNA): TGCGCCAGCAGCTTGGGGGGGACAGGGAGTATCTACGAGCAGTACTTC.